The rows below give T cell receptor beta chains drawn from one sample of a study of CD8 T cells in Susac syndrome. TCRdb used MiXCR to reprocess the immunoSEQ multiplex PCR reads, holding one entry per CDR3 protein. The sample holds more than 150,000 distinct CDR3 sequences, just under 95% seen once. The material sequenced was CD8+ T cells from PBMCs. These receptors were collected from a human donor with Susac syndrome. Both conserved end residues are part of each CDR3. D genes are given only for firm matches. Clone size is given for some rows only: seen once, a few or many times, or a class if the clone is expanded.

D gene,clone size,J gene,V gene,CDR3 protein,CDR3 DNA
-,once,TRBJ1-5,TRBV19,CASSTSMGLNQPQHF,TGTGCCAGTAGTACGTCGATGGGGCTAAATCAGCCCCAGCATTTT
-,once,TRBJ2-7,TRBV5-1,CASSLVYGYNNVMGQYF,TGCGCCAGCAGCTTGGTCTATGGCTACAATAACGTCATGGGGCAGTACTTC
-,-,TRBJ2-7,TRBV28,CASRDSSNSYEQYF,TGTGCCAGCAGGGACAGTAGTAACTCCTACGAGCAGTACTTC
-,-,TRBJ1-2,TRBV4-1,CASSQIGASYGYTF,TGCGCCAGCAGCCAAATTGGGGCCTCCTATGGCTACACCTTC
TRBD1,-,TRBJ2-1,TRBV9,CASSVGVFGGTGDHEQFF,TGTGCCAGCAGCGTAGGTGTATTTGGTGGGACAGGGGACCATGAGCAGTTCTTC
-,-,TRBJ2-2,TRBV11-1,CASSWRGNTGELFF,TGTGCCAGCAGTTGGCGGGGGAACACCGGGGAGCTGTTTTTT
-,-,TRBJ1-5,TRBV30,CAWSEGVSNQPQHF,TGTGCCTGGAGCGAGGGGGTTAGCAATCAGCCCCAGCATTTT
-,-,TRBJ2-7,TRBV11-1,CASSLVNQGREQYF,TGTGCCAGCAGCTTAGTAAATCAAGGGCGCGAGCAGTACTTC
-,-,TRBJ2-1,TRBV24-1,CATSDLSGGPLYNEQFF,TGTGCCACCAGTGATTTGAGTGGGGGTCCTTTGTACAATGAGCAGTTCTTC
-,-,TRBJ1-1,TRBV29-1,CSVGGGLSTEAFF,TGCAGCGTTGGTGGGGGGCTGAGCACTGAAGCTTTCTTT
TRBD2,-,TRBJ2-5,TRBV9,CASSVGVAGEETQYF,TGTGCCAGCAGCGTAGGAGTAGCGGGAGAAGAGACCCAGTACTTC
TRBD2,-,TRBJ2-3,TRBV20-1,CSVASGGRVTDTQYF,TGCAGTGTCGCTAGCGGGGGGAGAGTGACAGATACGCAGTATTTT
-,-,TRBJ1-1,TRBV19,CASILGNTEAFF,TGTGCCAGTATTTTGGGGAACACTGAAGCTTTCTTT
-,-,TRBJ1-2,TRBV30,CAWSRGAYGYTF,TGTGCCTGGAGTCGGGGGGCTTATGGCTACACCTTC
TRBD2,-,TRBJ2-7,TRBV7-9,CASSPRLAGGPGEQYF,TGTGCCAGCAGCCCGAGACTAGCGGGGGGGCCGGGGGAGCAGTACTTC
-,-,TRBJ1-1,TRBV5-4,CASSLEGDGLGTEAFF,TGTGCCAGCAGCTTGGAGGGTGACGGGCTGGGCACTGAAGCTTTCTTT
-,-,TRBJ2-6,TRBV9,CASSSRIPGDRSSGANVLTF,TGTGCCAGCAGCTCGAGAATACCGGGGGACAGAAGCTCTGGGGCCAACGTCCTGACTTTC
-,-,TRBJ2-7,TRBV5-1,CASSSLPTDEQYF,TGCGCCAGCAGCTCCCTACCCACAGACGAGCAGTACTTC
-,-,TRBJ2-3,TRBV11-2,CASSSKSGKDTQYF,TGTGCCAGCAGCTCCAAGTCCGGGAAAGATACGCAGTATTTT
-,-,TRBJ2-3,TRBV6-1,CASSPRDRGGTDTQYF,TGTGCCAGCAGTCCCCGGGACCGAGGGGGCACAGATACGCAGTATTTT
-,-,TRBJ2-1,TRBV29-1,CSVWYEQFF,TGCAGCGTTTGGTATGAGCAGTTCTTC
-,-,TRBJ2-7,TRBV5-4,CASSGPGGPYEQYF,TGTGCCAGCAGCGGGCCCGGAGGACCCTACGAGCAGTACTTC
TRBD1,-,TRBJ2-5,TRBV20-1,CSARGDRAGETQYF,TGCAGTGCTCGGGGGGACAGGGCAGGAGAGACCCAGTACTTC
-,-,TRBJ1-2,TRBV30,CAWSVPGGYGYTF,TGTGCCTGGAGTGTACCCGGTGGGTATGGCTACACCTTC
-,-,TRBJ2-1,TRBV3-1,CASSSSGTGGHEQFF,TGTGCCAGCAGCTCCTCCGGGACGGGGGGCCATGAGCAGTTCTTC
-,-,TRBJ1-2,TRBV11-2,CASSDHRAPNYGYTF,TGTGCCAGCAGCGATCACAGGGCCCCTAACTATGGCTACACCTTC
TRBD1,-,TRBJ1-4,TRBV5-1,CASSLVAGGKSELFF,TGCGCCAGCAGCTTGGTGGCAGGGGGGAAATCGGAACTGTTTTTT
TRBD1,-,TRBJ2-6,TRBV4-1,CASSYPGTGASGANVLTF,TGCGCCAGCAGCTACCCCGGGACAGGCGCCTCTGGGGCCAACGTCCTGACTTTC
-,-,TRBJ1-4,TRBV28,CASSLSLWGRGEKLFF,TGTGCCAGCAGTTTATCGCTGTGGGGGCGCGGGGAAAAACTGTTTTTT
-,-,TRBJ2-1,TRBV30,CAWSAGGGLKNEQFF,TGTGCCTGGAGTGCGGGGGGCGGGCTAAAGAATGAGCAGTTCTTC
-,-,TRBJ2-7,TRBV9,CASSVALGLGYEQYF,TGTGCCAGCAGCGTAGCTCTGGGGTTGGGCTACGAGCAGTACTTC
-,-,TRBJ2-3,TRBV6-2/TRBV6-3,CASSWTVDTQYF,TGTGCCAGCAGTTGGACAGTAGATACGCAGTATTTT